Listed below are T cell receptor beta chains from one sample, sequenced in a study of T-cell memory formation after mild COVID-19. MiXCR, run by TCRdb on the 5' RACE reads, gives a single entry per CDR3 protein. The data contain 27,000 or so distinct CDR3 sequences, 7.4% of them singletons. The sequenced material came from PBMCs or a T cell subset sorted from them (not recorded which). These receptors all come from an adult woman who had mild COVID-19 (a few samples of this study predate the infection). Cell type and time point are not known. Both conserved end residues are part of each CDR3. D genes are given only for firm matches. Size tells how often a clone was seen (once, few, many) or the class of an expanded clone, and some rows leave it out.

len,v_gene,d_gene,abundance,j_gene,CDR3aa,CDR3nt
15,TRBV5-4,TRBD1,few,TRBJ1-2,CASSLGGTAVYGYTF,TGTGCCAGCAGCTTGGGCGGGACAGCCGTCTATGGCTACACCTTC
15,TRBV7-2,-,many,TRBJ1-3,CASSLDGSSGNTIYF,TGTGCCAGCAGCTTAGACGGGAGCTCTGGAAACACCATATATTTT
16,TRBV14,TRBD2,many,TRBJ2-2,CASSQVGTSSVGELFF,TGTGCCAGCAGCCAAGTCGGGACTAGTTCGGTCGGGGAGCTGTTTTTT
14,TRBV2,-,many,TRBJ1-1,CASSETRRGTEAFF,TGTGCCAGCAGTGAAACCCGCCGGGGCACTGAAGCTTTCTTT
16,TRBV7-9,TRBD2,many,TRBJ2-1,CASSLAGTSGMGEQFF,TGTGCCAGCAGCTTAGCAGGGACTAGCGGGATGGGTGAGCAGTTCTTC
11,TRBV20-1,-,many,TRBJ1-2,CSARDPSGYTF,TGCAGTGCTAGAGATCCCTCGGGCTACACCTTC
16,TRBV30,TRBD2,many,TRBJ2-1,CAWSAEAGPLSNEQFF,TGTGCCTGGAGTGCCGAAGCGGGGCCCCTAAGTAATGAGCAGTTCTTC
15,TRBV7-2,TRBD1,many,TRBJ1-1,CASSLAGQGQTEAFF,TGTGCCAGCAGCTTAGCGGGACAGGGGCAAACTGAAGCTTTCTTT
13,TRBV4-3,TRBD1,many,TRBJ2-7,CASSRDRVSEQYF,TGCGCCAGCAGCCGCGACAGGGTCAGCGAGCAGTACTTC
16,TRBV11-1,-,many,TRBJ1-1,CASSLLFTEGNTEAFF,TGTGCCAGCAGCTTATTATTTACAGAAGGGAACACTGAAGCTTTCTTT
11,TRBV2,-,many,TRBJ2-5,CASSRQETQYF,TGTGCCAGCAGTCGACAGGAGACCCAGTACTTC
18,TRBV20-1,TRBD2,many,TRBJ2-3,CSARDVPRLASPPDTQYF,TGCAGTGCTAGAGATGTTCCGCGACTAGCTTCCCCCCCAGATACGCAGTATTTT
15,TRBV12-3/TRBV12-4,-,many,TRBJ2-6,CASNPDHSGANVLTF,TGTGCCAGCAACCCCGACCACTCTGGGGCCAACGTCCTGACTTTC
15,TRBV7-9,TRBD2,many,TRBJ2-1,CASSLASGRLNEQFF,TGTGCCAGCAGCTTAGCTAGCGGGAGACTCAATGAGCAGTTCTTC
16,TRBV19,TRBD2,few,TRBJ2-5,CASSTGLAGVRETQYF,TGTGCCAGTAGTACCGGACTAGCGGGAGTTAGGGAGACCCAGTACTTC
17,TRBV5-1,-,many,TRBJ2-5,CASSLEASGLRQETQYF,TGCGCCAGCAGCTTGGAGGCGTCGGGACTTCGTCAAGAGACCCAGTACTTC
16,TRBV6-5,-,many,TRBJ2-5,CASSYSGSIEEETQYF,TGTGCCAGCAGTTACTCGGGTTCAATAGAGGAAGAGACCCAGTACTTC
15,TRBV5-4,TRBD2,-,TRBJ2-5,CASSLRVGGDETQYF,TGTGCCAGCAGCTTAAGGGTCGGGGGGGACGAGACCCAGTACTTC
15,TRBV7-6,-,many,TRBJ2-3,CASSLAGFGTDTQYF,TGTGCCAGCAGCTTAGCGGGGTTCGGAACAGATACGCAGTATTTT
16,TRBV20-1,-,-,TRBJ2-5,CSATFFSPRIQETQYF,TGCAGTGCTACCTTTTTCAGCCCCCGGATCCAAGAGACCCAGTACTTC
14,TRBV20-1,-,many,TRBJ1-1,CSVPQPGLDTEAFF,TGCAGTGTTCCTCAGCCGGGCTTGGACACTGAAGCTTTCTTT
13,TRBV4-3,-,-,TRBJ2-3,CASSPPRADTQYF,TGCGCCAGCAGCCCCCCGAGGGCCGATACGCAGTATTTT
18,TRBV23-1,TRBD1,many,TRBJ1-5,CASSPPGQGVYSNQPQHF,TGCGCCAGCAGTCCACCCGGACAGGGGGTTTATAGCAATCAGCCCCAGCATTTT
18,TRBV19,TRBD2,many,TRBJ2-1,CASSILAGGLASGYEQFF,TGTGCCAGTAGTATACTAGCGGGGGGGCTTGCGTCGGGCTATGAGCAGTTCTTC
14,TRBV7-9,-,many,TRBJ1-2,CASSSWTDLYGYTF,TGTGCCAGCAGCTCTTGGACAGACCTCTATGGCTACACCTTC
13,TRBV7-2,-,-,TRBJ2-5,CASSGTWTETQYF,TGTGCCAGCAGCGGGACCTGGACGGAGACCCAGTACTTC
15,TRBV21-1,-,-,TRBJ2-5,CASSKVIGNEETQYF,TGTGCCAGCAGCAAAGTGATTGGGAACGAAGAGACCCAGTACTTC
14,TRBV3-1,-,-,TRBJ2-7,CASSQYRAAYEQYF,TGTGCCAGCAGCCAGTACAGGGCCGCCTACGAGCAGTACTTC
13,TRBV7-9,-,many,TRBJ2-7,CASSLGVSYEQYF,TGTGCCAGCAGCTTAGGGGTTTCCTACGAGCAGTACTTC
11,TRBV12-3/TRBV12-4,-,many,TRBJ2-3,CASSSRYTQYF,TGTGCCAGCAGTTCTAGGTATACGCAGTATTTT
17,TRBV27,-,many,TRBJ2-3,CASSPLGARGLTDTQYF,TGTGCCAGCAGTCCCTTGGGAGCGCGGGGTCTCACAGATACGCAGTATTTT
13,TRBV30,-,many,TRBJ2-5,CAWSPFFGETQYF,TGTGCCTGGAGCCCCTTTTTTGGAGAGACCCAGTACTTC
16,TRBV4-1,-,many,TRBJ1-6,CASSQNRVSFNSPLHF,TGCGCCAGCAGCCAGAACAGGGTCAGCTTTAATTCACCCCTCCACTTT
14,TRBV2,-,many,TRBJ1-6,CASSEVAGFSPLHF,TGTGCCAGCAGTGAGGTGGCGGGTTTCTCACCCCTCCACTTT
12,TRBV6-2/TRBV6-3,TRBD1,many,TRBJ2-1,CASRDRYNEQFF,TGTGCCAGCAGGGACAGGTACAATGAGCAGTTCTTC
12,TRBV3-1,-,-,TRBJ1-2,CASSQAGSGYTF,TGTGCCAGCAGCCAAGCAGGGAGCGGCTACACCTTC
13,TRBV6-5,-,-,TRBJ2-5,CASSYSPGETQYF,TGTGCCAGCAGTTACTCGCCGGGGGAGACCCAGTACTTC
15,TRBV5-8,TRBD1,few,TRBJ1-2,CASSLEGGRYYGYTF,TGTGCCAGCAGCTTGGAAGGGGGCAGATACTATGGCTACACCTTC